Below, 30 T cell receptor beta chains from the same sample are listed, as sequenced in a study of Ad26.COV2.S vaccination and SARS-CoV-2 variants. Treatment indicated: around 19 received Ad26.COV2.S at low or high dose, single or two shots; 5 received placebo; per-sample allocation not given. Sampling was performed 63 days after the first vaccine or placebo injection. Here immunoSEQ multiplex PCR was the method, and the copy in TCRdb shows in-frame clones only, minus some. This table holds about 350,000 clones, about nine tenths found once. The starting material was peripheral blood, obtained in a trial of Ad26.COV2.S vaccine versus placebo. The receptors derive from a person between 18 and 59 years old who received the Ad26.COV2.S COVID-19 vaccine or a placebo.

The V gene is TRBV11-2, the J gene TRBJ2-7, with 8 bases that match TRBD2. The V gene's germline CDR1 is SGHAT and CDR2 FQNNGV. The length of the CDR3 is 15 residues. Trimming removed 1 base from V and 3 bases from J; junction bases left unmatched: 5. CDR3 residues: CASSLVAGGNYEQYF. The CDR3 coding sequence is TGTGCCAGCAGCTTAGTTGCGGGGGGTAACTACGAGCAGTACTTC.

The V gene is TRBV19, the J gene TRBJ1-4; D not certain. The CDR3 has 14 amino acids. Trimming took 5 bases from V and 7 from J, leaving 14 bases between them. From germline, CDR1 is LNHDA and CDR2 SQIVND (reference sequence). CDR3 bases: TGTGCCAGTAGTCCCTCCGGGTTTGGTGAAAAACTGTTTTTT. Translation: CASSPSGFGEKLFF.

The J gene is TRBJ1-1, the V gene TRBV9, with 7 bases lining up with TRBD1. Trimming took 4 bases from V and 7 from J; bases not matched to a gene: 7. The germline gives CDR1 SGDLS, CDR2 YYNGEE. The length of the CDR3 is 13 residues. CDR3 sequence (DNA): TGTGCCAGCAGCCCAGGGGGGGCTCTTGAAGCTTTCTTT. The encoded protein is CASSPGGALEAFF.

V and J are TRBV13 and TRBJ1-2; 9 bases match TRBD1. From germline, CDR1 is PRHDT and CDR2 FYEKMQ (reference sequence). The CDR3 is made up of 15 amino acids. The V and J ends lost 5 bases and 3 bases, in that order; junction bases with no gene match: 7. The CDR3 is CASSAGQGIDYGYTF. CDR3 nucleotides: TGTGCCAGCAGCGCTGGACAGGGGATCGACTATGGCTACACCTTC.

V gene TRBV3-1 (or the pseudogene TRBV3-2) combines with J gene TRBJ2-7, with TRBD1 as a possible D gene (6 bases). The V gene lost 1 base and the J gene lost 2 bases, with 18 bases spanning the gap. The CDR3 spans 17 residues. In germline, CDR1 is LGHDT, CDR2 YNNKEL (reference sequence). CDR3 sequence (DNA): TGTGCCAGCAGCCAAGTTGTCGGCACAGGGTGGGCCTACGAGCAGTACTTC. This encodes CASSQVVGTGWAYEQYF.

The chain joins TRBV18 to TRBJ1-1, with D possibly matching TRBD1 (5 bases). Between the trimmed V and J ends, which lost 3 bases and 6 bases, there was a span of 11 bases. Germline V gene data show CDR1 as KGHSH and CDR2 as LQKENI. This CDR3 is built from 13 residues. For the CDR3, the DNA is TGTGCCAGCTCACCTCCGGCGGGGGCTGAAGCTTTCTTT. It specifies CASSPPAGAEAFF.

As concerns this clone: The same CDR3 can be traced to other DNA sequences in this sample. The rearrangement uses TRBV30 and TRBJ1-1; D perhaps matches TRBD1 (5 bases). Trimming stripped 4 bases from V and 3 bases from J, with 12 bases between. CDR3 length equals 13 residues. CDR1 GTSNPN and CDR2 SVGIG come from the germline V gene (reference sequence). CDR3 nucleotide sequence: TGTGCCTGGACCCGAGGAGGGGACACTGAAGCTTTCTTT. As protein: CAWTRGGDTEAFF. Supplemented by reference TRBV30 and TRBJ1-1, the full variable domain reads SQTIHQWPATLVQPVGSPLSLECTVEGTSNPNLYWYRQAAGRGLQLLFYSVGIGQISSEVPQNLSASRPQDRQFILSSKKLLLSDSGFYLCAWTRGGDTEAFFGQGTRLTVV.

CDR3 in amino acids: CAWSVDRGGYGNQPQHF. CDR3 nucleotide sequence: TGTGCCTGGAGTGTGGACAGGGGGGGATACGGCAATCAGCCCCAGCATTTT. The chain couples TRBV30 to TRBJ1-5, with TRBD1 matching 10 bases. The junction had 7 bases not matched to a gene; V was cut back by 0 bases and J by 2 bases. Per germline, CDR1 GTSNPN and CDR2 SVGIG (reference sequence). The CDR3 is made up of 17 amino acids.

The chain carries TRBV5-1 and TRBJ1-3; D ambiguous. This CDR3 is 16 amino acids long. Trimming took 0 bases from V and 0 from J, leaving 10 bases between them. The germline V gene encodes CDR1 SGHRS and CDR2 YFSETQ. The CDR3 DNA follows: TGCGCCAGCAGCTTGGACCCGGCGGCCTCTGGAAACACCATATATTTT. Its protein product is CASSLDPAASGNTIYF.

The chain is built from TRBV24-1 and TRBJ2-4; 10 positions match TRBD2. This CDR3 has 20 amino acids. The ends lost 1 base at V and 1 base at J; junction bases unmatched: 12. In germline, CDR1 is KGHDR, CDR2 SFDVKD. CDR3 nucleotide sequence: TGTGCCACCAGTGATTTACCGCTAGCGGGGGTGGTTGCGGCCAAAAACATTCAGTACTTC. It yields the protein CATSDLPLAGVVAAKNIQYF.

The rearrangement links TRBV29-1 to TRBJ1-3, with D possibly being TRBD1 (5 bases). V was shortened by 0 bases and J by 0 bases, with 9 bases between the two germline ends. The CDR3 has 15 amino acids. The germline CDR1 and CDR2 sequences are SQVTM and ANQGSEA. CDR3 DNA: TGCAGCGTTGAAGACCACAGGTTCTCTGGAAACACCATATATTTT. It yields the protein CSVEDHRFSGNTIYF.

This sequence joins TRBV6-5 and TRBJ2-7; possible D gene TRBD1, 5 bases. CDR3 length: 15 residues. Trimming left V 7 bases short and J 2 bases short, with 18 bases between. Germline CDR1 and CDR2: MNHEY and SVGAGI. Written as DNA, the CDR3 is TGTGCCAGCACTTCTTTCCAGGGTGATACCTACGAGCAGTACTTC. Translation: CASTSFQGDTYEQYF.

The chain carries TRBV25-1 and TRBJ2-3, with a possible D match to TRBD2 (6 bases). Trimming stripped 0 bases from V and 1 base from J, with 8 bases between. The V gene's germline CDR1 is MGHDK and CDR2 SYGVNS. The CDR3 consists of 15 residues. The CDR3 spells CASSEYAGRTDTQYF. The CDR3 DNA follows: TGTGCCAGCAGTGAATATGCGGGGCGCACAGATACGCAGTATTTT.

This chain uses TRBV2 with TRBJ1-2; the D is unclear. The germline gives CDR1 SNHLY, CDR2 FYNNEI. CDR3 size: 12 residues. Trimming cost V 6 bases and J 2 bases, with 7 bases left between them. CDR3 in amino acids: CASSSSNYGYTF. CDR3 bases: TGTGCCAGCAGCTCCAGCAACTATGGCTACACCTTC.

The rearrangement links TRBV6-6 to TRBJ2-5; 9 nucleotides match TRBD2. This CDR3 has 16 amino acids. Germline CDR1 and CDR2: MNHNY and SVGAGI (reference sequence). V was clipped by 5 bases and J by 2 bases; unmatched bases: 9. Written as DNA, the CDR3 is TGTGCCAGCAGTCGGGAGGTGACTAGCGGTCAAGAGACCCAGTACTTC. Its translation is CASSREVTSGQETQYF.

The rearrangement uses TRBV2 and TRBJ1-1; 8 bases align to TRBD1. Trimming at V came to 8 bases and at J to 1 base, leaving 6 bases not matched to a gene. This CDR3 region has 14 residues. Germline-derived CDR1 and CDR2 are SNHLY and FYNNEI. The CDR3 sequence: CASARQGSNTEAFF. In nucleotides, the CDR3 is TGTGCCAGCGCCCGACAGGGGTCGAACACTGAAGCTTTCTTT.

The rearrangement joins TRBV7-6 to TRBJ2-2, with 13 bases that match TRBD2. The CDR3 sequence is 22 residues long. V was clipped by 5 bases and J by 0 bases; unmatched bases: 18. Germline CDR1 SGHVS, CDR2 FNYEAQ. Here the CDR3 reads CASSLDFKKGLAGETNTGELFF. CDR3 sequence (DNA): TGTGCCAGCAGCCTCGACTTCAAAAAAGGACTAGCGGGGGAGACGAACACCGGGGAGCTGTTTTTT.

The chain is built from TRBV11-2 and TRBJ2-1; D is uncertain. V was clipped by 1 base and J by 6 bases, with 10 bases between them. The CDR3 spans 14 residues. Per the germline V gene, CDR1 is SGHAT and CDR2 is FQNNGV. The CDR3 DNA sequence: TGTGCCAGCAGCTTAGGTGGCCAGTTCAATGAGCAGTTCTTC. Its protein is CASSLGGQFNEQFF.

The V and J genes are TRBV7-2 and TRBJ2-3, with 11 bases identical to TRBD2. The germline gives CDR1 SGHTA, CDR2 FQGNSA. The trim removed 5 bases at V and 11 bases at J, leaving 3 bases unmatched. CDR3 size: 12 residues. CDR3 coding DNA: TGTGCCAGCAGCACAGGACTAGCGGGGCAGTATTTT. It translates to CASSTGLAGQYF.

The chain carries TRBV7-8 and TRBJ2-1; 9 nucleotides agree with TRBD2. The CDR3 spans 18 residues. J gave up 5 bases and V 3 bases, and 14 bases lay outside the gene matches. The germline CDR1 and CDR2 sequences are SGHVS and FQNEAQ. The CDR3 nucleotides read TGTGCCAGCAGCTTCGACAGGTTAATGCTAGCGGGGCACAATGAGCAGTTCTTC. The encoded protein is CASSFDRLMLAGHNEQFF.

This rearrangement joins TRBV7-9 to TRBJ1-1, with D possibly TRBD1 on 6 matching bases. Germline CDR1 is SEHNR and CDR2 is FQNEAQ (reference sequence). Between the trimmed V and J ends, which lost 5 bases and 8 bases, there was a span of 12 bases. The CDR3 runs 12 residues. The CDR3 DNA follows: TGTGCCAGCAGCATCTACAGGGTAGAAGCTTTCTTT. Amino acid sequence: CASSIYRVEAFF.

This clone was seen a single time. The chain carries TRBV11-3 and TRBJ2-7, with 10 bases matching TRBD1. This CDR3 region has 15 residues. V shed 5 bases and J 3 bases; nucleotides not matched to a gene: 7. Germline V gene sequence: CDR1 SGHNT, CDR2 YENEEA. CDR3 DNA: TGTGCCAGCAGCCCCCGGGACAGGGGCCTCTACGAGCAGTACTTC. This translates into CASSPRDRGLYEQYF.

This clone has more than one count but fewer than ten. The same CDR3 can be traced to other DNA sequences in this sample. The CDR3 sequence: CASSRDGNTEAFF. The CDR3 region has the DNA TGTGCCAGCAGCCGCGACGGGAACACTGAAGCTTTCTTT. The rearrangement uses TRBV7-9 and TRBJ1-1, with D uncertain. V was trimmed by 5 bases and J by 1 base, leaving 8 bases between them. This CDR3 is 13 amino acids long. Germline V CDR1 and CDR2: SEHNR, FQNEAQ (reference sequence).

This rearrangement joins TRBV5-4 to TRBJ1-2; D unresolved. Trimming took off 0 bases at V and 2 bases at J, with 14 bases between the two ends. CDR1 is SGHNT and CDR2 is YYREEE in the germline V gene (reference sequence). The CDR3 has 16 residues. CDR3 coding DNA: TGTGCCAGCAGCTTGGCCGGCGAAGGATTCAACTATGGCTACACCTTC. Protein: CASSLAGEGFNYGYTF.

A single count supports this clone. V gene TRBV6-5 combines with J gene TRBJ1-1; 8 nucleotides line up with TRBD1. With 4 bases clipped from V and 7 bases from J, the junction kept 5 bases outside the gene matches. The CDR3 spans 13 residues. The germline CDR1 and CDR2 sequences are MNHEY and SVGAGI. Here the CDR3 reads CASSSGGFGEAFF. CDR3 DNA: TGTGCCAGCAGTTCAGGGGGCTTTGGTGAAGCTTTCTTT.

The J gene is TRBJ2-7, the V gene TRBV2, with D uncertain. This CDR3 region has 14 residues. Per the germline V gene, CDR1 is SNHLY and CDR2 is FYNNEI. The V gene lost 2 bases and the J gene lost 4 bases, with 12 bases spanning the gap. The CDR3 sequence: CASSETAAKYEQYF. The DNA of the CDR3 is TGTGCCAGCAGTGAAACAGCAGCCAAGTACGAGCAGTACTTC.

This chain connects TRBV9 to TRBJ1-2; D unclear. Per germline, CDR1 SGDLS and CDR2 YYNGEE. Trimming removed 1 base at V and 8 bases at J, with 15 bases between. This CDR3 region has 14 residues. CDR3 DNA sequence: TGTGCCAGCAGCGTATCGACACGGCCAAGCGGCTACACCTTC. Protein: CASSVSTRPSGYTF. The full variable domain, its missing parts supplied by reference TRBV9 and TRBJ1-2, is DSGVTQTPKHLITATGQRVTLRCSPRSGDLSVYWYQQSLDQGLQFLIQYYNGEERAKGNILERFSAQQFPDLHSELNLSSLELGDSALYFCASSVSTRPSGYTFGSGTRLTVV.

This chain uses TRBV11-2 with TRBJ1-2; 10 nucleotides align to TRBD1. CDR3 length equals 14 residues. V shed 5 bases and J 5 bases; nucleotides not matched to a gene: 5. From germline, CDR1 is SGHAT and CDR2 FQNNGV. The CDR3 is CASSTRQGAYGYTF. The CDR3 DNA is TGTGCCAGCAGCACACGACAGGGGGCATATGGCTACACCTTC.

Here the CDR3 reads CASSVGVLTDTQYF. The DNA of the CDR3 is TGTGCCAGCAGCGTAGGTGTCCTCACAGATACGCAGTATTTT. The V gene is TRBV9, the J gene TRBJ2-3; D is ambiguous. V dropped 0 bases and J dropped 2 bases, with 7 bases sitting between them. This CDR3 is built from 14 residues. The V gene's germline CDR1 is SGDLS and CDR2 YYNGEE.

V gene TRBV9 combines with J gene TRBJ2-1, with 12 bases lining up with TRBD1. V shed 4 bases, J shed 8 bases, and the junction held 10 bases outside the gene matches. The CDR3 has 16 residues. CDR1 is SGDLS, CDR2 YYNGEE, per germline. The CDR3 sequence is CASSPPRGQGAYEQFF. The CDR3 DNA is TGTGCCAGCAGCCCCCCCCGGGGACAGGGGGCCTATGAGCAGTTCTTC.